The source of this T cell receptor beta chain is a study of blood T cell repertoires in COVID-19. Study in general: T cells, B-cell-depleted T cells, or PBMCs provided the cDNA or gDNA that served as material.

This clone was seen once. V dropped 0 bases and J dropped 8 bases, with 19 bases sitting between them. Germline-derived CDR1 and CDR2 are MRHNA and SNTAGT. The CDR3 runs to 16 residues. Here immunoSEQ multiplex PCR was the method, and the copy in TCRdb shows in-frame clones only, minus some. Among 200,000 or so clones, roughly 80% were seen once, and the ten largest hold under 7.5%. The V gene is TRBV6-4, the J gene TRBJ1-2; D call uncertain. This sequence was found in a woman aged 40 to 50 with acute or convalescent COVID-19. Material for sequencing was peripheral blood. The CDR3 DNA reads TGTGCCAGCAGTGACTCGAGGGTGTCTTGGGGTATCGGCTACACCTTC. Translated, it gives CASSDSRVSWGIGYTF.